The source of this T cell receptor (beta chain) is a study of regulatory T cells in long-lasting Graves disease. Study-level points and caveats: Only peripheral blood was studied, not thyroid tissue. For persistent Graves' patients, TCR diversity was lower than for newly diagnosed ones.

CDR1 and CDR2 from the germline V gene are LNHDA and SQIVND (reference sequence). Trimming took off 3 bases at V and 8 bases at J, with 13 bases between the two ends. CDR3 size: 13 residues. This clonotype was observed a few times. Its antigen is unidentified. MiXCR, run by TCRdb on the reads, gives a single entry per CDR3 protein. The sample records 1,500 to 2,000 distinct CDR3 sequences, 45% to 65% being singletons. Researchers made the TCR library from RNA that was extracted from PBMCs. Nine milliliters of peripheral blood were taken and placed in EDTA tubes. The source is a human donor with Graves disease. The sequencing used peripheral blood mononuclear cells (PBMCs), collected with antithyroid drug treatment, in newly diagnosed or persistent Graves disease (not recorded which). V gene TRBV19 combines with J gene TRBJ1-2, with unresolved D. The CDR3 loop is CASSIDNLGGYTF. As DNA, the CDR3 is TGTGCCAGTAGTATCGACAACCTAGGGGGCTACACCTTC.